The 4 T cell receptor beta chains below were found in one sample sequenced in a study of OX40 agonist ivuxolimab in advanced cancers. The method was immunoSEQ multiplex PCR; TCRdb's version includes in-frame clones alone and lacks a portion of them. The sample contains 40,000 or so clones, approximately 88% of which appear only once. Sequenced here: CD4+ or CD8+ T cells sorted from blood, sampled in a trial of the OX40 agonist ivuxolimab. The receptors were gathered from an adult with an advanced solid tumor such as melanoma, head and neck, liver or kidney cancer.

About this clone: At the DNA level, this CDR3 is encoded by other sequences in the same sample as well. The V and J genes are TRBV10-1 and TRBJ1-1; D not certain. This CDR3 has 13 amino acids. Trimming pared 4 bases from V and 1 base from J, leaving 7 bases between. Germline CDR1 reads WNHNN; CDR2 reads SYGVQD (reference sequence). CDR3 bases: TGCGCCAGCAGTGCCCGGGAGAACACTGAAGCTTTCTTT. Protein product: CASSARENTEAFF.

The J gene is TRBJ2-3, the V gene TRBV7-6; D is uncertain. The CDR3 spans 14 residues. Trimming took 7 bases from V and 2 from J, leaving 13 bases between them. Germline CDR1 is SGHVS and CDR2 is FNYEAQ. The DNA of the CDR3 is TGTGCCAGCACCCGAGGTGGATTCACAGATACGCAGTATTTT. Translation: CASTRGGFTDTQYF.

This sequence joins TRBV7-3 and TRBJ2-3; a weak D match, TRBD1 (6 bases). CDR3 length: 15 amino acids. Germline V CDR1 and CDR2: SGHTA, FQGTGA. V was trimmed by 5 bases and J by 0 bases, leaving 12 bases between them. The CDR3 bases are TGTGCCAGCAGCACGACAGGTTCTAGCACAGATACGCAGTATTTT. Residues: CASSTTGSSTDTQYF.

The CDR3 bases are TGTGCCAGCTCTTCCGGGGCAGTAGTAGGAAACACCATATATTTT. Its protein product is CASSSGAVVGNTIYF. The V and J genes are TRBV9 and TRBJ1-3; tentatively, D is TRBD1 (5 bases). Germline V gene data show CDR1 as SGDLS and CDR2 as YYNGEE. The V end lost 7 bases, the J end lost 4 bases, and 18 bases lay between the germline ends. The length of the CDR3 is 15 residues.